Reported below is one TCR beta chain. The data belong to a study of blood T cells in healthy people across ages. The authors ran a second PCR of roughly 7 to 11 cycles using a sample-barcoded 5' primer and a J-beta primer mix. One entry per CDR3 protein results from TCRdb running MiXCR on the 5' RACE reads. This table has 550,000 to 800,000 distinct CDR3 sequences, approximately 31% appearing once. The receptor was derived from an elderly woman in good health. The sample consisted of blood.

CDR3 in amino acids: CASRKTADSNQPQHF. In DNA, the CDR3 is TGTGCCAGCAGAAAGACAGCCGATAGCAATCAGCCCCAGCATTTT. The V gene is TRBV6-1, the J gene TRBJ1-5; TRBD1 is a possible D gene (5 bases). Germline CDR1 is MNHNS and CDR2 is SASEGT. The CDR3 spans 15 residues. The germline V and J ends were trimmed by 6 bases and 0 bases, with 12 bases remaining between them.